These 2 T cell receptor beta chains share one sample of origin, sequenced in a study of early stage breast cancer tumors. Using immunoSEQ multiplex PCR, the repertoire was profiled, and TCRdb retains in-frame clones only, with some absent. The profile covers 44,000 or so clones, with 65% to 90% appearing a single time and 1.1% to 1.5% taken by the ten largest. The sequencing sample was made of blood. Receptors were obtained from a person between 50 and 60 years old with breast cancer.

The rearrangement joins TRBV9 to TRBJ1-1; D not certain. Trimming pared 6 bases from V and 0 bases from J, leaving 24 bases between. This CDR3 has 18 amino acids. CDR1 and CDR2 (germline): SGDLS, YYNGEE. Here the CDR3 DNA reads TGTGCCAGCACCCGTTCTTCTTCGTATGGGGTCATGAACACTGAAGCTTTCTTT. It yields the protein CASTRSSSYGVMNTEAFF. Looking up the rest from reference TRBV9 and TRBJ1-1 gives the full variable domain: DSGVTQTPKHLITATGQRVTLRCSPRSGDLSVYWYQQSLDQGLQFLIQYYNGEERAKGNILERFSAQQFPDLHSELNLSSLELGDSALYFCASTRSSSYGVMNTEAFFGQGTRLTVV.

The chain is built from TRBV7-9 and TRBJ2-1; D possibly matches TRBD1 or TRBD2 (5 bases each). The CDR3 has 13 residues. Germline V gene lookup returns CDR1 SEHNR and CDR2 FQNEAQ (reference sequence). Trimming took off 6 bases at V and 9 bases at J, with 15 bases between the two ends. The CDR3 coding sequence is TGTGCCAGCAGTCCTTGGGACCGTCTTGAGCAGTTCTTC. As protein: CASSPWDRLEQFF. Full variable domain (missing parts from reference TRBV7-9 and TRBJ2-1): DTGVSQNPRHKITKRGQNVTFRCDPISEHNRLYWYRQTLGQGPEFLTYFQNEAQLEKSRLLSDRFSAERPKGSFSTLEIQRTEQGDSAMYLCASSPWDRLEQFFGPGTRLTVL.